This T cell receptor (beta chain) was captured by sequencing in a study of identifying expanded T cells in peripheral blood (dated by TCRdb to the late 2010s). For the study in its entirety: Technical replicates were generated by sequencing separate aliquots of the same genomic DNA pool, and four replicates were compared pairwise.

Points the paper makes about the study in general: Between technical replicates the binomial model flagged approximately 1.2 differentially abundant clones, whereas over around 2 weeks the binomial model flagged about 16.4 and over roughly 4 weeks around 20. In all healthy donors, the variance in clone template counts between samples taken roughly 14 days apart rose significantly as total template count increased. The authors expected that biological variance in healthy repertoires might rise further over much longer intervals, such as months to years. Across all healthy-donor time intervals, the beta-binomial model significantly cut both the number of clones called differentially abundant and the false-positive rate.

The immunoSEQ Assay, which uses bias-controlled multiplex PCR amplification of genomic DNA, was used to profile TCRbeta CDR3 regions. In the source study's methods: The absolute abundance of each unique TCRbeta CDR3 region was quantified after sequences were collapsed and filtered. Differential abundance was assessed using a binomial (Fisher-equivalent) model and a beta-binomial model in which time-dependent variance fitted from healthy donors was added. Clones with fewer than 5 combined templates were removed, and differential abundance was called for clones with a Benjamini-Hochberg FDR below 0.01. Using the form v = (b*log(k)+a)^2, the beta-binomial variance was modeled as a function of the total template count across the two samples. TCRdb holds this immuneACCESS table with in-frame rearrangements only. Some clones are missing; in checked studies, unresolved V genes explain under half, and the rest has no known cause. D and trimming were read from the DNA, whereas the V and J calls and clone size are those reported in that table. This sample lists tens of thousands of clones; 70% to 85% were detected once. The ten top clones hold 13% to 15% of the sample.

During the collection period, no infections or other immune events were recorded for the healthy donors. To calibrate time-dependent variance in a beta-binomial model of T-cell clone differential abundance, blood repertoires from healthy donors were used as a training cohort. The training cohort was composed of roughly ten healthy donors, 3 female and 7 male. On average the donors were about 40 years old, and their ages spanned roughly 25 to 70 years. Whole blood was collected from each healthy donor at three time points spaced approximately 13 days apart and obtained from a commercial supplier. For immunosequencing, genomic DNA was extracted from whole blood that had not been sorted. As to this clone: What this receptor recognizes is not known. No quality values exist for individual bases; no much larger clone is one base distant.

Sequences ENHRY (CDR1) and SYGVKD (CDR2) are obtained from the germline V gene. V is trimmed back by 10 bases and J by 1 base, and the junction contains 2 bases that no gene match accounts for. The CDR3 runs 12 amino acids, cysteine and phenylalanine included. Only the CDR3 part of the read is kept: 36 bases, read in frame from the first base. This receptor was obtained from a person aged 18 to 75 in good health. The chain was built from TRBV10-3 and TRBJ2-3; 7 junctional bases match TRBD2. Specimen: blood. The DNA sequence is TGTGCCAGCCGGGGGGGCACAGATACGCAGTATTTT. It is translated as CASRGGTDTQYF.